The 2 T cell receptor beta chains listed next were all sequenced from one sample in a study of blood T cell repertoires in COVID-19. Some clones are missing from TCRdb's copy, which holds only in-frame ones; the method was immunoSEQ multiplex PCR. The profile shows a few hundred thousand clones, roughly nine tenths of them singletons. Sequenced input: PBMCs or T cells enriched from blood (not recorded which). The receptors were sampled from a woman aged 60 to 75 who had recovered from COVID-19.

The chain uses TRBV3-1 (or the pseudogene TRBV3-2) and TRBJ2-7, with TRBD1 matching 10 bases. Germline V gives CDR1 LGHDT, CDR2 YNNKEL (reference sequence). The CDR3 runs 17 residues. V was pared by 2 bases and J by 4 bases, with 11 bases of the junction left unmatched. CDR3 region: CASSQLPGQGYSYEQYF. CDR3 DNA: TGTGCCAGCAGCCAACTCCCGGGACAGGGGTACTCGTACGAGCAGTACTTC.

This chain connects TRBV23-1 to TRBJ2-7; TRBD1 agrees at 7 bases. TRBV23-1 is an open reading frame whose function is uncertain. Germline trimming cut 3 bases from V and 4 bases from J; bases unmatched to any gene: 12. This CDR3 region has 16 residues. The CDR3 sequence is CASSQSRGFALYEQYV. CDR3 coding DNA: TGCGCCAGCAGTCAGTCCAGGGGGTTTGCCCTATACGAGCAGTACGTC.